These T cell receptor beta chains were read from a single sample in a study of glioma-infiltrating T cells. TCRdb analysed the multiplex PCR reads with MiXCR anew, one entry per CDR3 protein. The repertoire holds a few hundred thousand distinct CDR3 sequences, with about 40% as singletons. Sequenced: glioma tissue, nonneoplastic brain tissue, or PBMCs (not recorded which). The receptors were gathered from a human donor with low-grade glioma or glioblastoma, undergoing nonglioma brain surgery, or in good health (not recorded which). Each CDR3 is given with its conserved first and last residue. Fields, in order: J gene, D gene, V gene, clone size, CDR3 DNA, CDR3 protein. The D gene is left open where the match is weak. Not every row has a clone size; where given, it reads once, few, many or a size class.

TRBJ1-1,.,TRBV19,.,TGTGCCAGTAGTGGGGTCCATAGAGGATCATACACTGAAGCTTTCTTT,CASSGVHRGSYTEAFF
TRBJ2-1,.,TRBV11-2,.,TGTGCCAGCAGCTTATTCAGGGGACTTTACAATGAGCAGTTCTTC,CASSLFRGLYNEQFF
TRBJ2-1,.,TRBV9,.,TGTGCCAGCAGCGGGGATGGGAAAATAATTGGCAATGAGCAGTTCTTC,CASSGDGKIIGNEQFF
TRBJ2-7,TRBD2,TRBV7-9,.,TGTGCCAGCAGCCCAGGACTAGCGGTTGCCTACGAGCAGTACTTC,CASSPGLAVAYEQYF
TRBJ2-7,.,TRBV10-3,.,TGTGCCATCAGTTTACCCGTCTCCTACGAGCAGTACTTC,CAISLPVSYEQYF
TRBJ2-7,TRBD1,TRBV11-3,.,TGTGCCAGCAGCTCCCACAGGGGGGTGGGCGAGCAGTACTTC,CASSSHRGVGEQYF
TRBJ1-1,.,TRBV2,.,TGTGCCAGCAGTGTGGTAGGGAACACTGAAGCTTTCTTT,CASSVVGNTEAFF
TRBJ2-7,.,TRBV27,.,TGTGCCAGCAGTGGTTGGGGGGGCTCCTACAATGAGCAGTACTTC,CASSGWGGSYNEQYF
TRBJ1-1,TRBD1,TRBV7-9,.,TGTGCCAGCAGCTTGAGACAGGGATTGAACACTGAAGCTTTCTTT,CASSLRQGLNTEAFF
TRBJ2-7,.,TRBV27,few,TGTGCCAGTAGTGGAGGACCGAGATACGAGCAGTACTTC,CASSGGPRYEQYF
TRBJ2-1,TRBD2,TRBV7-2,.,TGTGCCAGCAGCTTTCTGGCGGGAGGGCCGTTGGGGAATGAGCAGTTCTTC,CASSFLAGGPLGNEQFF
TRBJ2-5,.,TRBV7-9,.,TGTGCCAGCAGCTTGGGGGGGGCAGGGATCGGAGAGACCCAGTACTTC,CASSLGGAGIGETQYF
TRBJ2-7,.,TRBV27,many,TGTGCCAGCAGTCCCGACCCTCAGGGAAACTACGAGCAGTACTTC,CASSPDPQGNYEQYF
TRBJ1-4,.,TRBV4-1,once,TGCGCCAGCAGCCCAGTGGTCCCTGGCGGCGAAAAACTGTTTTTT,CASSPVVPGGEKLFF
TRBJ1-5,TRBD1,TRBV6-1,.,TGTGCCGGCACAGGGGGCCTTAGCAATCAGCCCCAGCATTTT,CAGTGGLSNQPQHF
TRBJ2-1,TRBD1,TRBV5-1,.,TGCGCCAGCGTAACTGGACAGGGTCACAATGAGCAGTTCTTC,CASVTGQGHNEQFF
TRBJ1-1,.,TRBV7-2,few,TGTGCCAGCAAGAGAGGGACTGGGCCCGAAGGAGCTTTCTTT,CASKRGTGPEGAFF
TRBJ1-1,.,TRBV6-2/TRBV6-3,many,TGTGCCAGCAGTTACTTCGGGACGACTGAAGCTTTCTTT,CASSYFGTTEAFF
TRBJ2-7,.,TRBV9,.,TGTGCCAGCAGCGTAGGACAGGCTAACTACGAGCAGTACTTC,CASSVGQANYEQYF
TRBJ1-2,.,TRBV13,few,TGTGCCAGCAGCAACAGCAGGGCTCCTAACTATGGCTACACCTTC,CASSNSRAPNYGYTF
TRBJ1-1,.,TRBV11-2,few,TGTGCCAGCAGCACCTGGACGGCAATGAACACTGAAGCTTTCTTT,CASSTWTAMNTEAFF
TRBJ2-1,TRBD2,TRBV27,few,TGTGCCAGCAGTTTACGCGGGACTAGCGGGAATTACAATGAGCAGTTCTTC,CASSLRGTSGNYNEQFF
TRBJ2-3,.,TRBV12-3/TRBV12-4,.,TGTGCCAGCAGTTACGGAACTACAGATACGCAGTATTTT,CASSYGTTDTQYF
TRBJ2-7,.,TRBV25-1,many,TGTGCCAGCAGTGATTCCGGGACCTCCTACGAGCAGTACTTC,CASSDSGTSYEQYF
TRBJ2-1,TRBD2,TRBV15,many,TGTGCCACCAGCCCTAAGCGGGAGGGGATCAATGAGCAGTTCTTC,CATSPKREGINEQFF
TRBJ2-3,TRBD2,TRBV20-1,many,TGCAGTGCTACGGGGAAATTGAGCGGGAGGGCAGATACGCAGTATTTT,CSATGKLSGRADTQYF
TRBJ2-7,.,TRBV20-1,few,TGCAGTGCTCTCGAGCTATACGAGCAGTACTTC,CSALELYEQYF